The 21 T cell receptor beta chains presented below share a single source sample, sequenced in a study of cytomegalovirus exposure and HLA in healthy donors. The PCR was carried out with 60 Vbeta primers and 13 Jbeta primers. Clones were read by immunoSEQ multiplex PCR, and TCRdb kept only the in-frame ones, dropping some. The sample has tens of thousands of clones, about 80% seen once. Sample: PBMCs. These receptor sequences come from a man in his fifties or sixties in good health and CMV-seropositive.

The chain joins TRBV6-1 to TRBJ2-7, with D possibly TRBD2 on 6 matching bases. Germline CDR1 is MNHNS and CDR2 is SASEGT. Trimming took off 5 bases at V and 2 bases at J, with 16 bases between the two ends. The CDR3 loop spans 15 amino acids. The CDR3 bases are TGTGCCAGCAGTCCCGAGACTAGACGAGCCTACGAGCAGTACTTC. Its protein product is CASSPETRRAYEQYF.

This clone was detected only a few times. The V gene is TRBV6-5, the J gene TRBJ2-1; 10 nucleotides align to TRBD2. Germline V lookup: CDR1 MNHEY, CDR2 SVGAGI. This CDR3 is built from 15 residues. Trimming at V came to 7 bases and at J to 8 bases, leaving 11 bases not matched to a gene. CDR3 protein: CASMIGTSDPHEQFF. In DNA, the CDR3 is TGTGCCAGCATGATCGGGACTAGCGATCCCCATGAGCAGTTCTTC.

The chain employs TRBV7-3 and TRBJ2-2; 9 bases agree with TRBD2. Unmatched junction bases numbered 5, after V lost 8 bases and J lost 4 bases. From germline, CDR1 is SGHTA and CDR2 FQGTGA. This CDR3 is built from 14 residues. CDR3 amino acids: CASGLSGGTGELFF. CDR3 DNA: TGTGCCAGCGGGCTTAGCGGGGGCACCGGGGAGCTGTTTTTT.

The chain has TRBV5-1 and TRBJ2-1; 7 bases align to TRBD1. This CDR3 is built from 18 residues. After removal of 2 bases from V and 5 bases from J, the junction contained 16 bases not matched to a gene. Germline lookup yields CDR1 SGHRS and CDR2 YFSETQ. CDR3 residues: CASSFPRTGPTRDNEQFF. Here the CDR3 DNA reads TGCGCCAGCAGCTTCCCTAGGACAGGTCCGACCCGTGACAATGAGCAGTTCTTC.

The chain is built from TRBV18 and TRBJ1-6, with 10 bases identical to TRBD1. Germline loops: CDR1 KGHSH, CDR2 LQKENI. V lost 4 bases, J lost 7 bases, and 7 bases stayed unmatched. The CDR3 extends over 16 amino acids. The CDR3 nucleotides are TGTGCCAGCTCACTTCAAACGGGACAGGGGAATTCACCCCTCCACTTT. Translating it yields CASSLQTGQGNSPLHF.

V is TRBV7-3 and J is TRBJ2-7; D is perhaps TRBD2 (5 bases). Germline CDR1 reads SGHTA; CDR2 reads FQGTGA. The CDR3 has 13 residues. Trimming pared 5 bases from V and 3 bases from J, leaving 11 bases between. The CDR3 DNA follows: TGTGCCAGCAGCCCGTATGGAGGCTACGAGCAGTACTTC. Its protein is CASSPYGGYEQYF. Full variable domain (remainder filled in from reference TRBV7-3 and TRBJ2-7): GAGVSQTPSNKVTEKGKYVELRCDPISGHTALYWYRQSLGQGPEFLIYFQGTGAADDSGLPNDRFFAVRPEGSVSTLKIQRTERGDSAVYLCASSPYGGYEQYFGPGTRLTVT.

The chain combines TRBV27 with TRBJ2-6; 7 nucleotides agree with TRBD1. The CDR3 has 17 residues. In germline, CDR1 is MNHEY, CDR2 SMNVEV (reference sequence). V shed 1 base and J 2 bases; nucleotides not matched to a gene: 5. The CDR3 loop reads CASSLFPTGAGANVLTF. For the CDR3, the DNA is TGTGCCAGCAGTTTATTCCCCACAGGGGCTGGGGCCAACGTCCTGACTTTC.

The count of this clone is one. This rearrangement joins TRBV6-1 to TRBJ2-1; 9 positions match TRBD2. This CDR3 has 15 amino acids. The J segment lost 8 bases and the V segment lost 1 base, leaving 6 bases of the junction unmatched. The germline CDR1 and CDR2 sequences are MNHNS and SASEGT. The CDR3 nucleotides are TGTGCCAGCAGTGAAGAATATAGCGGGAGAGATGAGCAGTTCTTC. This translates into CASSEEYSGRDEQFF.

The rearrangement links TRBV27 to TRBJ1-2, with a possible D match to TRBD1 (5 bases). The CDR3 runs to 14 residues. Germline V CDR1 and CDR2: MNHEY, SMNVEV (reference sequence). Between the trimmed V and J ends, which lost 9 bases and 4 bases, there was a span of 18 bases. CDR3 sequence: CASWGGRGSYGYTF. The CDR3 nucleotides read TGTGCCAGTTGGGGGGGGAGGGGAAGCTATGGCTACACCTTC.

This chain links TRBV4-2 with TRBJ2-2; 8 nucleotides align to TRBD1. Trimming at V came to 1 base and at J to 4 bases, leaving 2 bases not matched to a gene. The length of the CDR3 is 15 residues. Germline CDR1 and CDR2: LGHNA and YNFKEQ. CDR3 coding DNA: TGTGCCAGCAGCCAAGGACAGGGGAGCACCGGGGAGCTGTTTTTT. Translation: CASSQGQGSTGELFF.

About this clone: One end of the junction varies from germline; a read error may be responsible. Other DNA sequences in this sample translate to the same CDR3. V and J are TRBV6-5 and TRBJ1-4; 8 nucleotides agree with TRBD1. Per the germline V gene, CDR1 is MNHEY and CDR2 is SVGAGI. CDR3 length: 16 amino acids. The CDR3 reads CASSYSWTGTREKLFF. CDR3 bases: TGTGCCAGCAGTTACTCGTGGACAGGGACGAGAGAAAAGCTGTTTTTT.

The chain has TRBV28 and TRBJ1-1, with 8 bases identical to TRBD1. CDR1 is MDHEN, CDR2 SYDVKM, per germline. V dropped 2 bases and J dropped 9; count of bases not matched to a gene: 11. The CDR3 is made up of 15 amino acids. Here the CDR3 DNA reads TGTGCCAGCAGTTTAACCCTCCTGACAGGGGATAAAGCTTTCTTT. Translated, it gives CASSLTLLTGDKAFF. Supplemented by reference TRBV28 and TRBJ1-1, the full variable domain reads DVKVTQSSRYLVKRTGEKVFLECVQDMDHENMFWYRQDPGLGLRLIYFSYDVKMKEKGDIPEGYSVSREKKERFSLILESASTNQTSMYLCASSLTLLTGDKAFFGQGTRLTVV.

V and J are TRBV28 and TRBJ1-2; no clear D. Germline CDR1 MDHEN, CDR2 SYDVKM. V lost 3 bases, J lost 5 bases, and 16 bases lay in between. CDR3 length: 15 residues. The CDR3 spells CASSLPSGGKYGYTF. In nucleotides, the CDR3 is TGTGCCAGCAGTTTGCCGTCGGGAGGGAAATATGGCTACACCTTC.

The genes are TRBV27 and TRBJ2-2; unclear D gene. Germline V lookup: CDR1 MNHEY, CDR2 SMNVEV (reference sequence). Trimming cost V 3 bases and J 1 base, with 15 bases left between them. The CDR3 contains 17 residues. CDR3 nucleotide sequence: TGTGCCAGCAGTTTCCTCCGAAAAGGCGGGAACACCGGGGAGCTGTTTTTT. It encodes CASSFLRKGGNTGELFF.

The V gene is TRBV19, the J gene TRBJ2-6; tentatively, D is TRBD1 (5 bases). The V end lost 5 bases, the J end lost 0 bases, and 14 bases lay between the germline ends. The CDR3 runs to 17 residues. The V gene's germline CDR1 is LNHDA and CDR2 SQIVND (reference sequence). CDR3 sequence: CASSPQGAVSGANVLTF. CDR3 bases: TGTGCCAGTAGTCCCCAGGGTGCGGTCTCTGGGGCCAACGTCCTGACTTTC.

The chain combines TRBV7-2 with TRBJ2-7; a possible D gene is TRBD1 (5 bases). The CDR3 length is 14 residues. V shed 1 base and J shed 3 bases, with 10 bases lying between them. CDR1 and CDR2 (germline): SGHTA, FQGNSA. CDR3 loop: CASSLVAGNYEQYF. CDR3 DNA sequence: TGTGCCAGCAGCTTAGTCGCAGGGAACTACGAGCAGTACTTC.

This chain links TRBV13 with TRBJ2-3; D is possibly TRBD2 (7 bases). The germline V gene has CDR1 PRHDT and CDR2 FYEKMQ (reference sequence). This CDR3 comprises 15 residues. V was shortened by 3 bases and J by 2 bases, with 12 bases between the two germline ends. This CDR3 reads CASSLGRGATDTQYF. CDR3 sequence (DNA): TGTGCCAGCAGCTTGGGTCGGGGGGCCACAGATACGCAGTATTTT.

V is TRBV6-1 and J is TRBJ1-2, with D perhaps TRBD1 (5 bases). Germline CDR1 reads MNHNS; CDR2 reads SASEGT. V shed 3 bases and J shed 6 bases, with 11 bases lying between them. CDR3 length: 13 amino acids. The chain's CDR3 is CASSDLQGNGYTF. The CDR3 bases are TGTGCCAGCAGTGATCTGCAGGGAAATGGCTACACCTTC.

This clone appeared a single time. The chain carries TRBV7-9 and TRBJ1-4; 11 bases are a match to TRBD1. There are 19 residues in the CDR3. Germline values: CDR1 SEHNR, CDR2 FQNEAQ (reference sequence). J was trimmed by 0 bases and V by 4 bases; bases with no gene match: 10. The CDR3 protein is CASSSGTGGSKATNEKLFF. DNA for the CDR3: TGTGCCAGCAGCTCCGGGACAGGGGGTTCCAAAGCAACTAATGAAAAACTGTTTTTT. Drawing the rest from reference TRBV7-9 and TRBJ1-4, the complete variable domain is DTGVSQNPRHKITKRGQNVTFRCDPISEHNRLYWYRQTLGQGPEFLTYFQNEAQLEKSRLLSDRFSAERPKGSFSTLEIQRTEQGDSAMYLCASSSGTGGSKATNEKLFFGSGTQLSVL.

The rearrangement links TRBV6-6 to TRBJ2-7; 9 bases are a match to TRBD1. Trimming took 5 bases from V and 2 from J; bases not matched to a gene: 4. CDR1 and CDR2 (germline): MNHNY, SVGAGI (reference sequence). The CDR3 totals 14 residues. The CDR3 DNA reads as TGTGCCAGCAGTACCGGACAGGGGACCTACGAGCAGTACTTC. It yields the protein CASSTGQGTYEQYF.

The J gene is TRBJ1-2, the V gene TRBV6-6, with 7 nucleotides matching TRBD1. CDR3 length: 15 amino acids. Germline loops: CDR1 MNHNY, CDR2 SVGAGI (reference sequence). V shed 2 bases, J shed 4 bases, and the junction held 7 bases outside the gene matches. CDR3 region: CASSYTGAAGYGYTF. The CDR3 DNA reads as TGTGCCAGCAGTTACACAGGGGCCGCCGGCTATGGCTACACCTTC.